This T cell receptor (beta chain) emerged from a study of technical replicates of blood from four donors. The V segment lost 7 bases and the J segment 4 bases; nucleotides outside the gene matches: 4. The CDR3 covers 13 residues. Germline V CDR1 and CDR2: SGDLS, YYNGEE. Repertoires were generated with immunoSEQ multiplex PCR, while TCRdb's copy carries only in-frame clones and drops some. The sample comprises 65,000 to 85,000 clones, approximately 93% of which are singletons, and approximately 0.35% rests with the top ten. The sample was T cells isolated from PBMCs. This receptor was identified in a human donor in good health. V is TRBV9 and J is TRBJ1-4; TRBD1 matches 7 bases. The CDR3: CASGGQHNEKLFF. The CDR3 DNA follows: TGTGCCAGCGGGGGACAGCATAATGAAAAACTGTTTTTT.